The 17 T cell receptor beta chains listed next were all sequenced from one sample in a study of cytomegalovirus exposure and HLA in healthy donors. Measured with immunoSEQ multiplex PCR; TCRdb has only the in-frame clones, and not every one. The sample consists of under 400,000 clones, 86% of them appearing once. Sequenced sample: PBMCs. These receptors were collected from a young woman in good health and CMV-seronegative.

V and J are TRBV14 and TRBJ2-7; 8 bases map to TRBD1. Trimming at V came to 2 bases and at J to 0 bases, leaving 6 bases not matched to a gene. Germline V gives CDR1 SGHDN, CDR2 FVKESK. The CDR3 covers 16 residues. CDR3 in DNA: TGTGCCAGCAGCCAAAGCCGGGACAGGAGCTCCTACGAGCAGTACTTC. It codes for CASSQSRDRSSYEQYF. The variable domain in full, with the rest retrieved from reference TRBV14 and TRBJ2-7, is EAGVTQFPSHSVIEKGQTVTLRCDPISGHDNLYWYRRVMGKEIKFLLHFVKESKQDESGMPNNRFLAERTGGTYSTLKVQPAELEDSGVYFCASSQSRDRSSYEQYFGPGTRLTVT.

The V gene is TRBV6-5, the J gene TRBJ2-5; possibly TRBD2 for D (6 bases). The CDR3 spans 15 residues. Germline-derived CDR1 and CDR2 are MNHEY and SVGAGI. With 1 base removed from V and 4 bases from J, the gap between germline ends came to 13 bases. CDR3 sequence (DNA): TGTGCCAGCAGTTACTTGGGACTCATCGGAGAGACCCAGTACTTC. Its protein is CASSYLGLIGETQYF.

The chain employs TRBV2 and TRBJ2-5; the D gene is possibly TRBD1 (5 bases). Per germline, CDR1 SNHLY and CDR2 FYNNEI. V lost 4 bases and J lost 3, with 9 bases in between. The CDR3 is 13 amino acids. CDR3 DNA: TGTGCCAGCAGTGGGCAGGGTAAAGAGACCCAGTACTTC. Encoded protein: CASSGQGKETQYF.

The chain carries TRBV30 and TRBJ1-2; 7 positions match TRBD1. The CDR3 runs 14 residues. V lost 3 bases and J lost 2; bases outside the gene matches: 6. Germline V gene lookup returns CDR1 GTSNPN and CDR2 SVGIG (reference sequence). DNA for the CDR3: TGTGCCTGGAGCGAGGCGGGACAGAACTATGGCTACACCTTC. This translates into CAWSEAGQNYGYTF.

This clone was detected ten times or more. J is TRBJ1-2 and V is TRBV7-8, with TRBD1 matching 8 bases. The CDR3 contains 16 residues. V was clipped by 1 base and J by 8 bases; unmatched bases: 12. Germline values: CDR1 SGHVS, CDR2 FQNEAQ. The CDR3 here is CASSLVLVQGAGGYTF. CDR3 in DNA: TGTGCCAGCAGCTTAGTTCTGGTTCAGGGGGCGGGCGGCTACACCTTC.

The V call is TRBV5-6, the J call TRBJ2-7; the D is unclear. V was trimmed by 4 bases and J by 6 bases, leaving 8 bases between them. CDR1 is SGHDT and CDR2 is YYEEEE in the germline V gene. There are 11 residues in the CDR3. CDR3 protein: CASSRDTEQYF. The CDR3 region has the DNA TGTGCCAGCAGCCGAGATACCGAGCAGTACTTC.

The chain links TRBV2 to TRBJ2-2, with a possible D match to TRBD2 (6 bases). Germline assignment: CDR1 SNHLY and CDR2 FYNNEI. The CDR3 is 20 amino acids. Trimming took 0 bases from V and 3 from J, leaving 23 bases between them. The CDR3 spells CASSEAGGRLAGLYTGELFF. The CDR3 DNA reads TGTGCCAGCAGTGAAGCGGGGGGACGACTGGCGGGTTTATACACCGGGGAGCTGTTTTTT.

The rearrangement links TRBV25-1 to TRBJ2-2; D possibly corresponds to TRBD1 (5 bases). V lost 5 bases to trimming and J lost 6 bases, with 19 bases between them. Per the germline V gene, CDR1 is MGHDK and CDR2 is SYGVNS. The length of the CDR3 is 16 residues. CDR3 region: CASSFRRAGSAGELFF. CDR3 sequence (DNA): TGTGCCAGCAGTTTCCGGCGAGCAGGGTCAGCCGGGGAGCTGTTTTTT.

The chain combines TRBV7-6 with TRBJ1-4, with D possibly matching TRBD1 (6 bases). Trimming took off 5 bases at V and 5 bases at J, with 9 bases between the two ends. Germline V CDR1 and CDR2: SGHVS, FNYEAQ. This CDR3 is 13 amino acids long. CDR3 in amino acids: CASSRTENEKLFF. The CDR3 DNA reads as TGTGCCAGCAGCCGGACAGAGAATGAAAAACTGTTTTTT. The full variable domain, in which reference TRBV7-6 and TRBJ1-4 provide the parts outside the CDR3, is GAGVSQSPRYKVTKRGQDVALRCDPISGHVSLYWYRQALGQGPEFLTYFNYEAQQDKSGLPNDRFSAERPEGSISTLTIQRTEQRDSAMYRCASSRTENEKLFFGSGTQLSVL.

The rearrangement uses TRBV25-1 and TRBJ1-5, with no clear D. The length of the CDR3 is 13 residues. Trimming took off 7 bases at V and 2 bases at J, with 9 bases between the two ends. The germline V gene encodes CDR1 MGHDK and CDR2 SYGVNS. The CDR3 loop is CASTAGGNQPQHF. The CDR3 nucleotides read TGTGCCAGCACCGCTGGAGGCAATCAGCCCCAGCATTTT.

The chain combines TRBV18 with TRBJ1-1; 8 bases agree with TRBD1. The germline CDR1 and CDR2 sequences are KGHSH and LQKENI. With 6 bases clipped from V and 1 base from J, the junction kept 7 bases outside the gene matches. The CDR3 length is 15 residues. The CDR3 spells CASSRPGQANTEAFF. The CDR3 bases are TGTGCCAGCTCGCGTCCGGGACAGGCGAACACTGAAGCTTTCTTT.

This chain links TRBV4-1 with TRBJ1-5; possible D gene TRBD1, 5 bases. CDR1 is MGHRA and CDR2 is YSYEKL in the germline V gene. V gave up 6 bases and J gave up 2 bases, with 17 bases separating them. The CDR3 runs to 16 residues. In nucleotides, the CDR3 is TGCGCCAGCAGTCGCCCAGGGTTGGTTGGCAATCAGCCCCAGCATTTT. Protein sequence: CASSRPGLVGNQPQHF.

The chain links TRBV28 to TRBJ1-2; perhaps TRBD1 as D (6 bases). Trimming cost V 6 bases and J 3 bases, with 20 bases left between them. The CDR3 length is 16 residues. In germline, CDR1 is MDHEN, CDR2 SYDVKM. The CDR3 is CASSLGQGRGHYGYTF. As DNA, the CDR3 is TGTGCCAGCAGCCTCGGGCAGGGGCGCGGGCACTATGGCTACACCTTC.

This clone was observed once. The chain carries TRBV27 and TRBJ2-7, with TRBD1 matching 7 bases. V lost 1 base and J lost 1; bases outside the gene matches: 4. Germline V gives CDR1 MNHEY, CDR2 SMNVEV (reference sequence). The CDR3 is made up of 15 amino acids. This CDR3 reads CASSLLAGGSYEQYF. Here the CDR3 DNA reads TGTGCCAGCAGTTTATTGGCAGGGGGTTCCTACGAGCAGTACTTC.

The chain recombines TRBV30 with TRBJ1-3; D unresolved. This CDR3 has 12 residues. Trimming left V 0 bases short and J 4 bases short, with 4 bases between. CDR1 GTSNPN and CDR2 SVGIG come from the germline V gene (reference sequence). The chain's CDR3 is CAWSVAGNTIYF. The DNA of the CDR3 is TGTGCCTGGAGTGTAGCCGGAAACACCATATATTTT. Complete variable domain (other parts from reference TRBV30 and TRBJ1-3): SQTIHQWPATLVQPVGSPLSLECTVEGTSNPNLYWYRQAAGRGLQLLFYSVGIGQISSEVPQNLSASRPQDRQFILSSKKLLLSDSGFYLCAWSVAGNTIYFGEGSWLTVV.

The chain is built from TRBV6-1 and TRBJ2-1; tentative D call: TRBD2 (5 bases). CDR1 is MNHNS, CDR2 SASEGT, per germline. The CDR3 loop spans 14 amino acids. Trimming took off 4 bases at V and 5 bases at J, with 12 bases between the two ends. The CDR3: CASSATGSHNEQFF. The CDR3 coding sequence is TGTGCCAGCAGTGCAACGGGGTCCCACAATGAGCAGTTCTTC.

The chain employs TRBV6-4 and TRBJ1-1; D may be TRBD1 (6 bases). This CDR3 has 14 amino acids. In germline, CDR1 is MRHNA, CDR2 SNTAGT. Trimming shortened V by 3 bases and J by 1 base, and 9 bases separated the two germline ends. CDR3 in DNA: TGTGCCAGCAGTGAGGGACAAACGAACACTGAAGCTTTCTTT. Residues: CASSEGQTNTEAFF.